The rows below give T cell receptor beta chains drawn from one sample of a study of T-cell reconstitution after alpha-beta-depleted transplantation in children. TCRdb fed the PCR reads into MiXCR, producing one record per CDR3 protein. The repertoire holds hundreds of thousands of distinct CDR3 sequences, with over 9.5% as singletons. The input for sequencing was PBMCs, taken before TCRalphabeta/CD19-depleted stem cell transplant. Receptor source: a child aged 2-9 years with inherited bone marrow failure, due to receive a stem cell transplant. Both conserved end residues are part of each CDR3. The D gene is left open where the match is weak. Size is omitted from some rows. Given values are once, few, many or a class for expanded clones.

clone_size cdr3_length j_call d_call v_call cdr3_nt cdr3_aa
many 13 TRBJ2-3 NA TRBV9 TGTGCCAGCAGCGTAGTTGGCACAGATACGCAGTATTTT CASSVVGTDTQYF
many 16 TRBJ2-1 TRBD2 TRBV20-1 TGCAGTGCTAGAGCGGGTGCGGGAGGGCCGTTTAATGAGCAGTTCTTC CSARAGAGGPFNEQFF
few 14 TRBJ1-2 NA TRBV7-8 TGTGCCAGCAGCTTAGGACAGGTGGGGAATGGCTACACCTTC CASSLGQVGNGYTF
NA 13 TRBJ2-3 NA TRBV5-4 TGTGCCAGCAGCTTGGACCACACAGATACGCAGTATTTT CASSLDHTDTQYF
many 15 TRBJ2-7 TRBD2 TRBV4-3 TGCGCCAGCAGCCAAGCAGCGGGAGGCACCTACGAGCAGTACTTC CASSQAAGGTYEQYF
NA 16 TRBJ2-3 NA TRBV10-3 TGTGCCATCAGTGCCCGGGACACAACTAGCACAGATACGCAGTATTTT CAISARDTTSTDTQYF
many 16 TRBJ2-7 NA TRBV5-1 TGCGCCAGCAGCCGTTGGGCGTCAGTTAGGGCCTACGAGCAGTACTTC CASSRWASVRAYEQYF
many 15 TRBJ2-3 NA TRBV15 TGTGCCACCAGTCCGAGGAGGCGGAGCACAGATACGCAGTATTTT CATSPRRRSTDTQYF
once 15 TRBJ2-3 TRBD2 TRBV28 TGTGCCAGCTCCCGACCGGGACTAGGCACAGATACGCAGTATTTT CASSRPGLGTDTQYF
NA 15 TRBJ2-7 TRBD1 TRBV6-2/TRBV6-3 TGTGCCAGCAGTTACGGGACAGACTACTCCTACGAGCAGTACTTC CASSYGTDYSYEQYF
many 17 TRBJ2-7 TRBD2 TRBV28 TGTGCCAGCAGTTTCATCGTTTGGGCTAGCGGGAGTAACGAGCAGTACTTC CASSFIVWASGSNEQYF
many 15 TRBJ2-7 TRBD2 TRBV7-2 TGTGCCAGCAGCCCGACTAGCGGCACAGGGTACGAGCAGTACTTC CASSPTSGTGYEQYF
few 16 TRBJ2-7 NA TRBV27 TGTGCCAGCAGTCCCCTGGGGCGCGTGAGCTCCTACGAGCAGTACTTC CASSPLGRVSSYEQYF
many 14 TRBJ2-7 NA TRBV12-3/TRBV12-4 TGTGCCAGCAGTTTACAGCAGGGAGCCTACGAGCAGTACTTC CASSLQQGAYEQYF
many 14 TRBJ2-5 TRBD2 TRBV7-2 TGTGCCAGCAGCTTGGGAGGGCCGGGGGAGACCCAGTACTTC CASSLGGPGETQYF